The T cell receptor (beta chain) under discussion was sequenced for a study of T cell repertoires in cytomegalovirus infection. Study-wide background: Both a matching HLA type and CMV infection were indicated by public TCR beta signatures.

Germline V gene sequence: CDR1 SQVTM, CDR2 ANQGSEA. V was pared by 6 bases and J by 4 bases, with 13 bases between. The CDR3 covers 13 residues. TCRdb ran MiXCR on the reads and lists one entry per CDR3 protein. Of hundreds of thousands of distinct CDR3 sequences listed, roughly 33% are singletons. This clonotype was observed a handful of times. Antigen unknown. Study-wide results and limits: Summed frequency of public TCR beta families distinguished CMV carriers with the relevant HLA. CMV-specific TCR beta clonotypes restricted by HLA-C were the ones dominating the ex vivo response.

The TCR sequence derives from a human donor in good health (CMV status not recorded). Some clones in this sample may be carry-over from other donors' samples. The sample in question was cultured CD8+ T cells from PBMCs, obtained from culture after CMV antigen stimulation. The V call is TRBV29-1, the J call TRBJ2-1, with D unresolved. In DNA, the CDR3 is TGCAGCGTAGACACCGCCAGATACAATGAGCAGTTCTTC. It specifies CSVDTARYNEQFF.